This is a list of T cell receptor beta chains from one sample in a study of blood T cell repertoires in COVID-19. Some clones are missing from TCRdb's copy, which holds only in-frame ones; the method was immunoSEQ multiplex PCR. The sample includes fewer than 400,000 clones, 85% to 90% of them seen just once. The sample comprised PBMCs or T cells enriched from blood (not recorded which). The receptors originated from a woman in her forties or fifties who had recovered from COVID-19. CDR3s include the opening cysteine and the closing phenylalanine or tryptophan. D genes are given only for firm matches. Clone size is given for some rows only: seen once, a few or many times, or a class if the clone is expanded.

CDR3nt | CDR3aa | v_gene | d_gene | j_gene | abundance
TGTGCCAGCAGCTCTAGTCGAGGGAGTATTTTCTACGAGCAGTACTTC | CASSSSRGSIFYEQYF | TRBV7-8 | - | TRBJ2-7 | -
TGTGCCAGCAGACTGGGACAGGGGAACACTGAAGCTTTCTTT | CASRLGQGNTEAFF | TRBV3-1/TRBV3-2 | TRBD1 | TRBJ1-1 | -
TGTGCCAGCTCACCGAGCACCCGCTTCAGGGAAAAACTGTTTTTT | CASSPSTRFREKLFF | TRBV18 | - | TRBJ1-4 | few
TGTGCCTGGAGTGTACAGGGACGTGAAAAACTGTTTTTT | CAWSVQGREKLFF | TRBV30 | - | TRBJ1-4 | -
TGCAGTGCTAGTGACGGGTCTAATTCACCCCTCCACTTT | CSASDGSNSPLHF | TRBV20-1 | - | TRBJ1-6 | -
TGCGCCAGCAGCTTACAGACCACGAACACTGAAGCTTTCTTT | CASSLQTTNTEAFF | TRBV5-1 | - | TRBJ1-1 | -
TGCGCCAGCAGCCAACCAGGGGACACTGAAGCTTTCTTT | CASSQPGDTEAFF | TRBV4-1 | - | TRBJ1-1 | -
TGTGCCAGCAGCCAGACAGGGACTCCAGATACGCAGTATTTT | CASSQTGTPDTQYF | TRBV3-1/TRBV3-2 | - | TRBJ2-3 | -
TGCGCCAGCCGTTCTTCACACACAGATACGCAGTATTTT | CASRSSHTDTQYF | TRBV23-1 | - | TRBJ2-3 | -
TGTGCCAGCTCACCAGCCAATAGTAATGAAAAACTGTTTTTT | CASSPANSNEKLFF | TRBV18 | - | TRBJ1-4 | -